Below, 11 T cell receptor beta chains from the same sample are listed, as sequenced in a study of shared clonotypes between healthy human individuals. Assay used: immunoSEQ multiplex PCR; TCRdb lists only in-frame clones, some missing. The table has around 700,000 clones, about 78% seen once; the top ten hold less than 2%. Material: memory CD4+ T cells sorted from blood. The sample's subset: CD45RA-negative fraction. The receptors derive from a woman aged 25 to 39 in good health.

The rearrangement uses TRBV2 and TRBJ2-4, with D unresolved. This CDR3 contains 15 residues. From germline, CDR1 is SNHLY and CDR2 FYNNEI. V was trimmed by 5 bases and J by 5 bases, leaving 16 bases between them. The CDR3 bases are TGTGCCAGCAGTCGGGCTTTAGTTTCGGAAAACATTCAGTACTTC. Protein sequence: CASSRALVSENIQYF.

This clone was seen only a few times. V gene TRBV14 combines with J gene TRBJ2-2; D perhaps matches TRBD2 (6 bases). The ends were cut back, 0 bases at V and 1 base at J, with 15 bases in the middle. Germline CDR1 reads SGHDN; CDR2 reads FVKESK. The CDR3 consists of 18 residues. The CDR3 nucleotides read TGTGCCAGCAGCCAAGATTCGTACGGGAGTTGGAACACCGGGGAGCTGTTTTTT. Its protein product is CASSQDSYGSWNTGELFF. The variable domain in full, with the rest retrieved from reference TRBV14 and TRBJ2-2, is EAGVTQFPSHSVIEKGQTVTLRCDPISGHDNLYWYRRVMGKEIKFLLHFVKESKQDESGMPNNRFLAERTGGTYSTLKVQPAELEDSGVYFCASSQDSYGSWNTGELFFGEGSRLTVL.

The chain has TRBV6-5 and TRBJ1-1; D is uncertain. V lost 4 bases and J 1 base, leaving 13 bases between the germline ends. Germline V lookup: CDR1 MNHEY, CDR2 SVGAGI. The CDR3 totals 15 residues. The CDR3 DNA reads TGTGCCAGCAGTTCCCTCCCGGACGGGAACACTGAAGCTTTCTTT. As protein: CASSSLPDGNTEAFF.

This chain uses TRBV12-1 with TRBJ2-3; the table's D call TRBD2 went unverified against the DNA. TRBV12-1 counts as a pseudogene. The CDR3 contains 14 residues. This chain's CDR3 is CASSLGGGTDTQYF. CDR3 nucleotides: TGTGCCAGCAGCCTCGGGGGGGGCACAGATACGCAGTATTTT.

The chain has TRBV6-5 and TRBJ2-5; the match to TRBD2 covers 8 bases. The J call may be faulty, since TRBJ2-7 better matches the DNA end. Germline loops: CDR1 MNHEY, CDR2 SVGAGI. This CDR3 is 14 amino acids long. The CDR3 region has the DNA TGTGCCAGCAGGAGCGGGAGAACCTCCTACGAGCAGTACTTC. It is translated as CASRSGRTSYEQYF.

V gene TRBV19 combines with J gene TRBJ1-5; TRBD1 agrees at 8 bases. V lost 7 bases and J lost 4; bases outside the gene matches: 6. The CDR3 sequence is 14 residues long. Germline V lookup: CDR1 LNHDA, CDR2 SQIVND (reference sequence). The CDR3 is CASKKTGENQPQHF. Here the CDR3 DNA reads TGTGCCAGTAAGAAGACAGGGGAAAATCAGCCCCAGCATTTT.

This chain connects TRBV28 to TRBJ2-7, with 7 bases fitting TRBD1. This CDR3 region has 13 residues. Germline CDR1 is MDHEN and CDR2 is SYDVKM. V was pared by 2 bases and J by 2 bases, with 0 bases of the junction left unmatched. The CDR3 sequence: CASSLRGPYEQYF. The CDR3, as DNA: TGTGCCAGCAGTTTAAGGGGGCCCTACGAGCAGTACTTC.

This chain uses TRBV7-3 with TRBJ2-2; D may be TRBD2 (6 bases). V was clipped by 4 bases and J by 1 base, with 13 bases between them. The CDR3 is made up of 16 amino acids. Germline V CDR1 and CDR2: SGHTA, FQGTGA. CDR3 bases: TGTGCCAGCAGCTCCTATAGCGGAATGAACACCGGGGAGCTGTTTTTT. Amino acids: CASSSYSGMNTGELFF.

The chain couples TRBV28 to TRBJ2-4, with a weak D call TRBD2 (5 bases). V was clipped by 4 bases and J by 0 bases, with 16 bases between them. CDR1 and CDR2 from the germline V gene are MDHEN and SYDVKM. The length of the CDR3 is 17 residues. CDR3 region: CASSWTYLAPAKNIQYF. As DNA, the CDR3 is TGTGCCAGCAGTTGGACTTATTTGGCCCCAGCCAAAAACATTCAGTACTTC. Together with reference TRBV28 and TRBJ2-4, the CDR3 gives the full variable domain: DVKVTQSSRYLVKRTGEKVFLECVQDMDHENMFWYRQDPGLGLRLIYFSYDVKMKEKGDIPEGYSVSREKKERFSLILESASTNQTSMYLCASSWTYLAPAKNIQYFGAGTRLSVL.

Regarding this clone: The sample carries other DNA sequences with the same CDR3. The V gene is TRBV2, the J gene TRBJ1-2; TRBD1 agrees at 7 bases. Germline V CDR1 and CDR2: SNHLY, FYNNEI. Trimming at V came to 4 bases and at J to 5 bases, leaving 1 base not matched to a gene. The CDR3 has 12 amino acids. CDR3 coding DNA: TGTGCCAGCAGTGGACAGGGATATGGCTACACCTTC. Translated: CASSGQGYGYTF.

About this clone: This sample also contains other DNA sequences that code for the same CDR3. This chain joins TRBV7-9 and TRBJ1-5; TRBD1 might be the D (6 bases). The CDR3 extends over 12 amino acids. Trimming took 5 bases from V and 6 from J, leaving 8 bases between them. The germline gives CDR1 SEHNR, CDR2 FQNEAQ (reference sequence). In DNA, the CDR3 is TGTGCCAGCAGCCGAGGGGGTCAGCCCCAGCATTTT. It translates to CASSRGGQPQHF.